This TCR beta chain derives from a study of neurological immune-mediated disorders. The cDNA was synthesized by 5'RACE incorporating 10-nucleotide random UMIs. Per sequencing run, 15-18 subjects together gave over 180 million TCR-beta sequences. One entry per CDR3 protein, called by TCRdb with MiXCR from the 5' RACE reads. Among tens of thousands of distinct CDR3 sequences listed, about 10% were seen once. The germline CDR1 and CDR2 sequences are SGHTA and FQGNSA. The CDR3 runs to 14 residues. V was clipped by 5 bases and J by 8 bases, with 17 bases between them. This clonotype was detected only a few times. Its matching antigen is unknown. Whole-study findings and limits: Multiple sclerosis was found to have the least TCR clonal expansion, below healthy controls, and HTLV-1-associated myelopathy the most.

This receptor was identified in a man in his sixties in good health. Specimen: PBMCs. This chain joins TRBV7-2 and TRBJ2-3; D is ambiguous. The CDR3 protein is CASSRARTGSTQYF. The CDR3 bases are TGTGCCAGCAGCCGAGCCAGGACCGGTAGTACGCAGTATTTT.